The clone carrying this T cell receptor (beta chain) is medium-sized (0.01 to 0.1%) in the sample. Antigen unknown. This sample was included in a study of T cells in localized non-small cell lung cancer. Overall study findings and caveats: Among the tissues sampled, uninvolved adjacent lung had the highest T cell clonality, above tumor. Only one tumor region went through sequencing, so heterogeneity may still be there. Longer overall survival was seen with higher T cell density measured in blood.

The protocol was immunoSEQ multiplex PCR, while the TCRdb copy is restricted to in-frame clones and leaves out a portion. The sample consists of about 3,000 clones, 25% to 30% of them appearing once. Germline V gene lookup returns CDR1 MNHGY and CDR2 SAAAGT. The CDR3 covers 12 residues. V lost 5 bases and J 10 bases, leaving 14 bases between the germline ends. The source is a woman aged 40 to 75 with stage III lung adenocarcinoma. The source material was lung tumor tissue, sampled before any cancer treatment. The chain joins TRBV6-8 to TRBJ1-1; D gene uncertain. CDR3 in amino acids: CASSRRGAGAFF. CDR3 coding DNA: TGTGCCAGCAGTCGACGCGGAGCGGGAGCTTTCTTT.